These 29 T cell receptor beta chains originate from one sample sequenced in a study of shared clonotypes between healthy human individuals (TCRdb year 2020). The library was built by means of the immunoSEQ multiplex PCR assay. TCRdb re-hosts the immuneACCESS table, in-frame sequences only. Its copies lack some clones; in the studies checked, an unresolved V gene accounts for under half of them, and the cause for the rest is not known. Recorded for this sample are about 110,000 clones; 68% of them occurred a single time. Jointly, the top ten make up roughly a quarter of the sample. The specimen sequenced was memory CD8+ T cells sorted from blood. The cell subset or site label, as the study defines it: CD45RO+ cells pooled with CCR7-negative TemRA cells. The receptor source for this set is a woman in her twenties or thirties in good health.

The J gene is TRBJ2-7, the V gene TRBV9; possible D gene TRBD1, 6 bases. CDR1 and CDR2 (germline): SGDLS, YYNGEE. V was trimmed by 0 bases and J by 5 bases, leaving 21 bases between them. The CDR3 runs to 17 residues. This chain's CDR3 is CASSVDLQGHGLDEQYF. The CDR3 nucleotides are TGTGCCAGCAGCGTAGACCTCCAGGGACATGGCTTGGACGAGCAGTACTTC.

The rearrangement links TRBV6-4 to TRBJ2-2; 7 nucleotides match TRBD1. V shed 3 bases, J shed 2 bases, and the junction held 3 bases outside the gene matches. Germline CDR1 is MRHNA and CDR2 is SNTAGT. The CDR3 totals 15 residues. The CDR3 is CASSEGTDNTGELFF. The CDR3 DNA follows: TGTGCCAGCAGTGAAGGGACAGATAACACCGGGGAGCTGTTTTTT.

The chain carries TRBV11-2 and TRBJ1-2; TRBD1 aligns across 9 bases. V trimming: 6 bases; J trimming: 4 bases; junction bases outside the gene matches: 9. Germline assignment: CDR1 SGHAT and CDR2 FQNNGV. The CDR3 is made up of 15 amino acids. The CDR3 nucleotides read TGTGCCAGCAGTCGAAGGGACAGGGCAAGCTATGGCTACACCTTC. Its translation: CASSRRDRASYGYTF.

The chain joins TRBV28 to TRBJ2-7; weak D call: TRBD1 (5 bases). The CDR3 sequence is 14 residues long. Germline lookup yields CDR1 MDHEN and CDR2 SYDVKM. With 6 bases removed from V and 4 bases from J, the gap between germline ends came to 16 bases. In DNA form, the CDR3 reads TGTGCCAGCAGCGTCGTATCAGGGATTTACGAGCAGTACTTC. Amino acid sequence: CASSVVSGIYEQYF. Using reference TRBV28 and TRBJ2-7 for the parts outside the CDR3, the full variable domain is DVKVTQSSRYLVKRTGEKVFLECVQDMDHENMFWYRQDPGLGLRLIYFSYDVKMKEKGDIPEGYSVSREKKERFSLILESASTNQTSMYLCASSVVSGIYEQYFGPGTRLTVT.

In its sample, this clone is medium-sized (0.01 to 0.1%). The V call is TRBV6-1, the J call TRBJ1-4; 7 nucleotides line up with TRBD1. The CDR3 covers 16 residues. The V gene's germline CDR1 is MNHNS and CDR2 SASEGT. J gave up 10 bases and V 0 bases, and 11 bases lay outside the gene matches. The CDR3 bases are TGTGCCAGCAGTGAAGCTATAGGGGGCGGGGCCGGAAAACTGTTTTTT. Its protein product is CASSEAIGGGAGKLFF.

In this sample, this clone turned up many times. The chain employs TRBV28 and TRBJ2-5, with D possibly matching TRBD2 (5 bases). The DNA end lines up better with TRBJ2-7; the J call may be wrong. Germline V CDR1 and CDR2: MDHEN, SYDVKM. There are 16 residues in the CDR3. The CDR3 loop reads CASRMRTSHSSYEQYF. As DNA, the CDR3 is TGTGCCAGCAGAATGAGGACTTCCCATTCCTCCTACGAGCAGTACTTC.

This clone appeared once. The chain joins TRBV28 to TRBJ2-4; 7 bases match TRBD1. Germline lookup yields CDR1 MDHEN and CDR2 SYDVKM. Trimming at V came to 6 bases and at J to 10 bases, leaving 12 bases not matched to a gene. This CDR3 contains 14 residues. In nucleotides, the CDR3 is TGTGCCAGCAGGATTTCCGGGGTACAGGGGATTCAGTACTTC. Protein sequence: CASRISGVQGIQYF.

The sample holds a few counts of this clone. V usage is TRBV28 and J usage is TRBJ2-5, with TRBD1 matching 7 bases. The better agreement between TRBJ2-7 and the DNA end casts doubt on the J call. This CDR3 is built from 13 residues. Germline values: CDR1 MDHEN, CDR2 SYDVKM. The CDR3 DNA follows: TGTGCCAGCAGGGATCCACAGGGGTCCGAGCAGTACTTC. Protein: CASRDPQGSEQYF.

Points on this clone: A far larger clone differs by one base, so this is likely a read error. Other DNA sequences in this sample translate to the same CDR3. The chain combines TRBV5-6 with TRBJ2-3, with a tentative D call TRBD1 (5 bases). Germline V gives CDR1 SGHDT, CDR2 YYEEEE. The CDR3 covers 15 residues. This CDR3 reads CASSQNYRGTDTQYF. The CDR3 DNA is TGTGCCAGCAGCCAAAACTATAGGGGCACAGATACTCAGTATTTT.

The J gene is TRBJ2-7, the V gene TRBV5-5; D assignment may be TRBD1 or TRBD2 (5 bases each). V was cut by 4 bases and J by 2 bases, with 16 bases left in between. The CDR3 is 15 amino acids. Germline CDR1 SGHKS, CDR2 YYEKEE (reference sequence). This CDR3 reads CASSLLGALTYEQYF. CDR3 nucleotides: TGTGCCAGCAGCCTGCTCGGGGCGCTAACCTACGAGCAGTACTTC.

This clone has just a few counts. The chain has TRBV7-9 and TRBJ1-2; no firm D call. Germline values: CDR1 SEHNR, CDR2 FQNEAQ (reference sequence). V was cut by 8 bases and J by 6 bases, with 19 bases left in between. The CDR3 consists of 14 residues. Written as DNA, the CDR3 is TGTGCCAGCTCTCGGGGTTCGGGAGTGGATGGCTACACCTTC. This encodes CASSRGSGVDGYTF.

CDR3 in DNA: TGTGCCAGCATCCAAGACCCGGGACAAAGGGATGGCTACACCTTC. Translated, it gives CASIQDPGQRDGYTF. The V call is TRBV7-8, the J call TRBJ1-2; the D gene is possibly TRBD1 (6 bases). Germline V gene lookup returns CDR1 SGHVS and CDR2 FQNEAQ. The CDR3 loop spans 15 amino acids. V shed 7 bases and J shed 6 bases, with 21 bases lying between them.

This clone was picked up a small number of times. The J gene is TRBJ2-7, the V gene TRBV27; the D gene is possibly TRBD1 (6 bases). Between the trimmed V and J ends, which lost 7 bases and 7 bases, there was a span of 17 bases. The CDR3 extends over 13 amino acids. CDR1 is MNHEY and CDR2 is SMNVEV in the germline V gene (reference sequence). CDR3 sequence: CASTRRGSVEQYF. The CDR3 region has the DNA TGTGCCAGCACCCGTAGGGGGTCGGTTGAGCAGTACTTC.

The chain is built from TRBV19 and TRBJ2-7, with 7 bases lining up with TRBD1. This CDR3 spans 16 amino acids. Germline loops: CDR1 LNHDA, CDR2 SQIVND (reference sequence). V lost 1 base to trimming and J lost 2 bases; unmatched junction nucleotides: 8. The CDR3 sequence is CASSIVPTGWAYEQYF. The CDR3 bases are TGTGCCAGTAGTATAGTTCCGACAGGGTGGGCCTACGAGCAGTACTTC.

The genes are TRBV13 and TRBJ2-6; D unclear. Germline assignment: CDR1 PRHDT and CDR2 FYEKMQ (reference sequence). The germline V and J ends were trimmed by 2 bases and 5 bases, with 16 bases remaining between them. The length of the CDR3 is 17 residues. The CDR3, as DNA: TGTGCCAGCAGCTTATCCAGAGTACAAAGTCGGGCCAACGTCCTGACTTTC. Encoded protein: CASSLSRVQSRANVLTF.

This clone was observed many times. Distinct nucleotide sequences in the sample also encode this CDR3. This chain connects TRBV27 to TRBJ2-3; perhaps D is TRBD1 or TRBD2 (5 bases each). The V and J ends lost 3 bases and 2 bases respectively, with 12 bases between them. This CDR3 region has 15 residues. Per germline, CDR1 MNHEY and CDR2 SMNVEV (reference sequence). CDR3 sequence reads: CASSFEGTYTDTQYF. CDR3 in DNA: TGTGCCAGCAGTTTTGAAGGGACCTACACAGATACGCAGTATTTT.

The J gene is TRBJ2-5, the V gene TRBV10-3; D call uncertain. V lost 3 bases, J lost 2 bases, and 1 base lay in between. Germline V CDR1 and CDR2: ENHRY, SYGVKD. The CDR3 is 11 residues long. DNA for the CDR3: TGTGCCATCAGTGATCAAGAGACCCAGTACTTC. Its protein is CAISDQETQYF.

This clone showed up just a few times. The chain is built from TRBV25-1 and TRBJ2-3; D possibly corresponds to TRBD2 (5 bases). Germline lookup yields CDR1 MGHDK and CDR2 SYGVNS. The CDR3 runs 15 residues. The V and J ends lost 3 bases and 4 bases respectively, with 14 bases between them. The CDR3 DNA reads TGTGCCAGCAGTGAGAAAATAGAGGGTGCAGATACGCAGTATTTT. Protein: CASSEKIEGADTQYF.

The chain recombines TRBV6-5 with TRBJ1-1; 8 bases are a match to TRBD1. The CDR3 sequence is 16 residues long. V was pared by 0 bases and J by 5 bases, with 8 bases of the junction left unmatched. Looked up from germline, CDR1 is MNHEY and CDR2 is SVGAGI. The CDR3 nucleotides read TGTGCCAGCAGTTACTCCCCAGACAGGGGAGGAACTGAAGCTTTCTTT. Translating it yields CASSYSPDRGGTEAFF.

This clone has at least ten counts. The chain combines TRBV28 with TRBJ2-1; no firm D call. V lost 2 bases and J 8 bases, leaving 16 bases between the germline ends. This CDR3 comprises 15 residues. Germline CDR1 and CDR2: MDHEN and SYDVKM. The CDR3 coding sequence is TGTGCCAGCAGTTTACGAACCACCGGTATCCATGAGCAGTTCTTC. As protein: CASSLRTTGIHEQFF.

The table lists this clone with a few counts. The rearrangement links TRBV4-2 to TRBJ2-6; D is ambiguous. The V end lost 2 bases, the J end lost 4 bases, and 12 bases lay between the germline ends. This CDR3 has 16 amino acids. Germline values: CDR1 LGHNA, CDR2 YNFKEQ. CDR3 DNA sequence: TGTGCCAGCAGCCAAAATTGGGGTTCCGGGGCCAACGTCCTGACTTTC. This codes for CASSQNWGSGANVLTF.

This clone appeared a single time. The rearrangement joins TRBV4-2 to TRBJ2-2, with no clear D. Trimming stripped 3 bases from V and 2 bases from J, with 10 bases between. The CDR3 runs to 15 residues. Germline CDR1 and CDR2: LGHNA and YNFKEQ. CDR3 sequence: CASSHYTLNTGELFF. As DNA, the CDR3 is TGTGCCAGCAGCCACTATACCCTCAACACCGGGGAGCTGTTTTTT.

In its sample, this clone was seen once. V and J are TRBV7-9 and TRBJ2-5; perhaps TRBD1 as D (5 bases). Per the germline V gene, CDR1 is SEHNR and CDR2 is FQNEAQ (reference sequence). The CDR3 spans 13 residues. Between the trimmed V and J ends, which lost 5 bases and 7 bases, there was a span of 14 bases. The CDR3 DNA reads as TGTGCCAGCAGCCACCGTACAGGTCTGACCCAGTACTTC. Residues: CASSHRTGLTQYF. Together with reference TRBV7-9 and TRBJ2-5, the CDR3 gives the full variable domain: DTGVSQNPRHKITKRGQNVTFRCDPISEHNRLYWYRQTLGQGPEFLTYFQNEAQLEKSRLLSDRFSAERPKGSFSTLEIQRTEQGDSAMYLCASSHRTGLTQYFGPGTRLLVL.

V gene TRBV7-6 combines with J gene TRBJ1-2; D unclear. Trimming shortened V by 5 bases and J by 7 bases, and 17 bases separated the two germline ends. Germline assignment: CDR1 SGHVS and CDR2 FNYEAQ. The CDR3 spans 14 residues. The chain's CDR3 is CASSHAWGVGGYTF. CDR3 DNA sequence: TGTGCCAGCAGCCACGCCTGGGGAGTGGGTGGCTACACCTTC.

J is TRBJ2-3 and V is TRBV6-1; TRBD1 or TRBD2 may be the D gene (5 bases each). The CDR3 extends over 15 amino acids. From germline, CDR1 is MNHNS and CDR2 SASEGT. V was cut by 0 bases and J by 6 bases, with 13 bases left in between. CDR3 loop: CASSEALGGADTQYF. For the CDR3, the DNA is TGTGCCAGCAGTGAAGCGCTTGGGGGAGCGGATACGCAGTATTTT.

The CDR3 DNA sequence: TGTGCCAGCGGGACTAGCTCCTACAATGAGCAGTTCTTC. Translated, it gives CASGTSSYNEQFF. The chain combines TRBV6-1 with TRBJ2-1; TRBD2 aligns across 8 bases. CDR3 size: 13 residues. Germline CDR1 MNHNS, CDR2 SASEGT. The V segment lost 8 bases and the J segment 0 bases; nucleotides outside the gene matches: 0.

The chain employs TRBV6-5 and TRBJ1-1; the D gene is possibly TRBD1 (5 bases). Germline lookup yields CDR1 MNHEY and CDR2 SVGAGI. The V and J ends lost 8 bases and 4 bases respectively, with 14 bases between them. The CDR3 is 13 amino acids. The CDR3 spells CASGQYGGTEAFF. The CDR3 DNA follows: TGTGCCAGCGGCCAGTATGGGGGCACTGAAGCTTTCTTT.

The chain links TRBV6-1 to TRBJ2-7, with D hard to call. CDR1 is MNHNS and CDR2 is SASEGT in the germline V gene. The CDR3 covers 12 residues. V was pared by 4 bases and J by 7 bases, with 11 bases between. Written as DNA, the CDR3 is TGTGCCAGCAGTGTAGTACGGCAAGAGCAGTACTTC. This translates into CASSVVRQEQYF.

CDR3 sequence: CASSLDRQNYEQYF. CDR3 nucleotides: TGTGCCAGCAGCTTAGATCGACAGAACTACGAGCAGTACTTC. V is TRBV11-2 and J is TRBJ2-7; weak D call: TRBD1 (5 bases). The CDR3 runs 14 residues. Germline CDR1 reads SGHAT; CDR2 reads FQNNGV. Between the trimmed V and J ends, which lost 0 bases and 3 bases, there was a span of 9 bases.